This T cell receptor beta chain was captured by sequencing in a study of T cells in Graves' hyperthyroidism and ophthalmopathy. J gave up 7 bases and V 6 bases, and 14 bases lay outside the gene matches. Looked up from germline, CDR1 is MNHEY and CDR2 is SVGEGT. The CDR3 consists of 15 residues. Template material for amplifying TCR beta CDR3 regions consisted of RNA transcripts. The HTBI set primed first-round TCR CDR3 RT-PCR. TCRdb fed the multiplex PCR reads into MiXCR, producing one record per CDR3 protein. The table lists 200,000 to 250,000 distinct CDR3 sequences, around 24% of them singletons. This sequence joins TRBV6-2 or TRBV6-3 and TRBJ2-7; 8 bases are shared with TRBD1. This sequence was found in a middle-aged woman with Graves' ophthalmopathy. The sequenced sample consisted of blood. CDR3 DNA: TGTGCCAGCAGCACGACAGGGGCCTACTCCGGGGAGCAGTACTTC. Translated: CASSTTGAYSGEQYF.